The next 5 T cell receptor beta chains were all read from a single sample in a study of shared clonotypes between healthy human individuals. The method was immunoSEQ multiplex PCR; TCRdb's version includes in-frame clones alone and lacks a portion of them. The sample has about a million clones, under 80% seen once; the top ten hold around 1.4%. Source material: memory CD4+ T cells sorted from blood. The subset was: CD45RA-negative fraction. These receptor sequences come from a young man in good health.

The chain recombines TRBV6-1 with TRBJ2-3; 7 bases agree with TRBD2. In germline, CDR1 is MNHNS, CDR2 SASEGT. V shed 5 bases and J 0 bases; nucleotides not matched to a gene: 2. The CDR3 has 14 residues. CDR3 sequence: CASSSGASTDTQYF. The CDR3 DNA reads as TGTGCCAGCAGTAGCGGGGCTAGCACAGATACGCAGTATTTT.

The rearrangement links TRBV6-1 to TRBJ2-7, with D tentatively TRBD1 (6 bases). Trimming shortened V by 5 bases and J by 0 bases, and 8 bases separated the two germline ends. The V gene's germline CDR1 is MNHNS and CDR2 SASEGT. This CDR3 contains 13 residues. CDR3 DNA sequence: TGTGCCAGCAGTCTAGGGGGCTCCTACGAGCAGTACTTC. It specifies CASSLGGSYEQYF.

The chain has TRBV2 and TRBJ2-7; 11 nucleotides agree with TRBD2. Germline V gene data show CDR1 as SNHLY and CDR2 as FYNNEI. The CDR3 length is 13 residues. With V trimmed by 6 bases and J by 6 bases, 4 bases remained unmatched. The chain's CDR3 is CASRGLAGGEQYF. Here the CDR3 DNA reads TGTGCCAGCAGGGGGCTAGCGGGAGGCGAGCAGTACTTC.

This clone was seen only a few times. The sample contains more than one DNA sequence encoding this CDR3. This chain's CDR3 is CASSLRGYGYTF. In nucleotides, the CDR3 is TGTGCCAGCAGTCTGAGGGGCTATGGCTACACCTTC. The chain carries TRBV28 and TRBJ1-2; possibly TRBD1 for D (5 bases). V dropped 5 bases and J dropped 4 bases, with 8 bases sitting between them. Germline V gene sequence: CDR1 MDHEN, CDR2 SYDVKM. The length of the CDR3 is 12 residues.

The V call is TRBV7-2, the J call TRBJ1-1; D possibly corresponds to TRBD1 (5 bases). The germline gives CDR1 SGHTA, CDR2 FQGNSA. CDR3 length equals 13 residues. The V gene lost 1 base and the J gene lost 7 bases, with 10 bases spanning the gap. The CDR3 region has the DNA TGTGCCAGCAGCTTAGTAGGGGAGGGTGAAGCTTTCTTT. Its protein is CASSLVGEGEAFF. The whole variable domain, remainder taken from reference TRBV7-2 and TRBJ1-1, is GAGVSQSPSNKVTEKGKDVELRCDPISGHTALYWYRQSLGQGLEFLIYFQGNSAPDKSGLPSDRFSAERTGGSVSTLTIQRTQQEDSAVYLCASSLVGEGEAFFGQGTRLTVV.